These T cell receptor beta chains were read from a single sample in a study of human T cells and chemical hapten exposure. TCRdb recomputed calls from the RACE reads with MiXCR, one row per CDR3 protein. The data show some 77,000 distinct CDR3 sequences, 9% to 12% seen once. The starting material was whole blood, obtained in connection with sensitization to the hapten diphenylcyclopropenone (DPC). The receptor source for this set is a woman between 45 and 65 years old with alopecia areata. Some clones in this sample may be carry-over from other donors' samples. CDR3s include the opening cysteine and the closing phenylalanine or tryptophan. A D gene is named only where the DNA matches it firmly. Clone size is not always given. Where it is, it says once, few, many or a class for expanded clones.

>few|TRBV29-1|TRBJ2-3|.
TGCAGCGCCGAGAGCACAGATACGCAGTATTTT
CSAESTDTQYF
>.|TRBV14|TRBJ2-1|.
TGTGCCAGCAGCCAAGGCCTCACAGGGAATGAGCAGTTCTTC
CASSQGLTGNEQFF
>.|TRBV11-2|TRBJ2-3|TRBD1
TGTGCCAGCAACCTCGGACAGGCCCAAGCAGATACGCAGTATTTT
CASNLGQAQADTQYF
>many|TRBV6-5|TRBJ2-7|TRBD2
TGTGCCAGCACCCCGGGACTAGCGGGAGCCTACGAGCAGTACTTC
CASTPGLAGAYEQYF
>.|TRBV29-1|TRBJ2-3|TRBD2
TGCAGCGTGGGAGTTAGCGGCGGGAGGGCCACAGATACGCAGTATTTT
CSVGVSGGRATDTQYF
>.|TRBV7-2|TRBJ2-1|.
TGTGCCAGCAGCTTAAGGCTGCTCAATGAGCAGTTCTTC
CASSLRLLNEQFF
>few|TRBV3-1|TRBJ2-7|.
TGTGCCAGCAGCCAAGTTCCAGGGAGCCACGAGCAGTACTTC
CASSQVPGSHEQYF
>many|TRBV3-1|TRBJ2-1|TRBD2
TGTGCCAGCAGCCTGACTAGCGGCCCCTACAATGAGCAGTTCTTC
CASSLTSGPYNEQFF
>few|TRBV6-2/TRBV6-3|TRBJ1-1|.
TGTGCCAGCAACCCACAGGGCCGGAACACTGAAGCTTTCTTT
CASNPQGRNTEAFF
>many|TRBV3-1|TRBJ1-5|.
TGTGCCAGCAGCCAAGGGACGGGGAGGGGTGGTCAGCCCCAGCATTTT
CASSQGTGRGGQPQHF
>.|TRBV20-1|TRBJ2-3|TRBD2
TGCAGTGCTCAGAGGGCACTAGCGGGAAGAGATACGCAGTATTTT
CSAQRALAGRDTQYF
>few|TRBV7-2|TRBJ2-1|.
TGTGCCAGCAGCCCAAGGGTTCAAGACTCCTACAATGAGCAGTTCTTC
CASSPRVQDSYNEQFF
>few|TRBV18|TRBJ1-4|.
TGTGCCAGCTCCACACAGTCCCCTTCTGCAACTAATGAAAAACTGTTTTTT
CASSTQSPSATNEKLFF
>.|TRBV7-3|TRBJ2-1|TRBD2
TGTGCCAGCAGCTACCTAGCGGGAGCCTCCTACAATGAGCAGTTCTTC
CASSYLAGASYNEQFF
>few|TRBV28|TRBJ1-1|.
TGTGCCAGCAGTTTAGCGGGAGGGGATGAAGCTTTCTTT
CASSLAGGDEAFF
>.|TRBV11-3|TRBJ2-6|TRBD1
TGTGCCAGCAGCTTACAGGGGGCGCATGGGGCCAACGTCCTGACTTTC
CASSLQGAHGANVLTF
>.|TRBV5-1|TRBJ1-1|.
TGCGCCAGCAGAGGTGGGGGCAAGAACGGGAATGAAGCTTTCTTT
CASRGGGKNGNEAFF
>.|TRBV11-2|TRBJ2-1|.
TGTGCCAGCACCTTACTAGGCAATGAGCAGTTCTTC
CASTLLGNEQFF
>few|TRBV29-1|TRBJ2-2|TRBD2
TGCAGCGTCATGGGACTAGCGGAGTCGGACACCGGGGAGCTGTTTTTT
CSVMGLAESDTGELFF
>few|TRBV7-2|TRBJ1-1|.
TGTGCCAGCAGCTTAGAGGCAGACATGAACACTGAAGCTTTCTTT
CASSLEADMNTEAFF
>many|TRBV20-1|TRBJ2-3|TRBD2
TGCAGTGCTGTAGGTCTTCCTAGCGGGGTGACAGATACGCAGTATTTT
CSAVGLPSGVTDTQYF
>many|TRBV30|TRBJ1-6|TRBD1
TGTGCCTGGAGGCAGGGACAGGAATATTCACCCCTCCACTTT
CAWRQGQEYSPLHF
>many|TRBV10-1|TRBJ1-5|TRBD1
TGCGCCAGCAGTCTGGACAGGGATAGCAATCAGCCCCAGCATTTT
CASSLDRDSNQPQHF
>.|TRBV29-1|TRBJ1-5|TRBD1
TGCAGCGTTGGGGGACAGGGGTATCAGCCCCAGCATTTT
CSVGGQGYQPQHF
>.|TRBV9|TRBJ2-2|.
TGTGCCAGCAGCGTAGCGGTTTCCGGGGAGCTGTTTTTT
CASSVAVSGELFF
>.|TRBV19|TRBJ1-5|.
TGTGCCAGTGGGCCGACAGGCAGCAATCAGCCCCAGCATTTT
CASGPTGSNQPQHF
>many|TRBV18|TRBJ1-5|.
TGTGCCAGCTCACCAGGGAGTGGGTCCAATCAGCCCCAGCATTTT
CASSPGSGSNQPQHF
>few|TRBV29-1|TRBJ2-7|TRBD1
TGCAGCGTTTCCGCCCCGGCAGGGGGAAGGAACGAGCAGTACTTC
CSVSAPAGGRNEQYF
>few|TRBV19|TRBJ2-7|.
TGTGCCAGCGGGACCACCTCCTACGAGCAGTACTTC
CASGTTSYEQYF
>many|TRBV7-2|TRBJ2-5|.
TGTGCCAGCAGCCGAGGATGGGGGATTGAGACCCAGTACTTC
CASSRGWGIETQYF
>few|TRBV29-1|TRBJ2-3|.
TGCAGCGTCGGAGGGACGGGAGCACTTCCAGATACGCAGTATTTT
CSVGGTGALPDTQYF
>.|TRBV4-1|TRBJ2-4|.
TGCGCCAGCAGCCAACCGTGGGGATCGAAAAACATTCAGTACTTC
CASSQPWGSKNIQYF
>.|TRBV7-6|TRBJ2-5|.
TGTGCCAGCAGCTTAGCGGCGTCGTTCCAAGAGACCCAGTACTTC
CASSLAASFQETQYF
>many|TRBV12-3/TRBV12-4|TRBJ2-1|TRBD2
TGTGCCAGCAGTCCTCGGACTAGCGGGATGAATGAGCAGTTCTTC
CASSPRTSGMNEQFF
>many|TRBV6-6|TRBJ1-5|.
TGTGCCAGCAGTCCCGTGGTTAGTGGCCGAGGTCAGCCCCAGCATTTT
CASSPVVSGRGQPQHF
>many|TRBV6-1|TRBJ1-2|.
TGTGCCATTTCCCCTTCAGAGAACAGGGCATATGGCTACACCTTC
CAISPSENRAYGYTF
>.|TRBV7-8|TRBJ2-7|TRBD2
TGTGCCAGCAGCCCAGGACTAGCGTTATCCTACGAGCAGTACTTC
CASSPGLALSYEQYF
>few|TRBV5-1|TRBJ1-2|.
TGCGCCAGCAGCTCAGGGGACCACTATGGCTACACCTTC
CASSSGDHYGYTF
>.|TRBV18|TRBJ2-5|TRBD1
TGTGCCAGCTCACCGGGACAGTACCAAGAGACCCAGTACTTC
CASSPGQYQETQYF
>few|TRBV27|TRBJ2-2|TRBD2
TGTGCCAGCAGTTCACTAGCGGGAGGGAGTACCGGGGAGCTGTTTTTT
CASSSLAGGSTGELFF
>few|TRBV18|TRBJ1-2|.
TGTGCCAGCTCACCACTTGCGGAGAACTATGGCTACACCTTC
CASSPLAENYGYTF
>.|TRBV7-3|TRBJ2-1|TRBD2
TGTGCCAGCAGCTCCCAGGGACTAGCGGGAAACAATGAGCAGTTCTTC
CASSSQGLAGNNEQFF
>many|TRBV20-1|TRBJ1-2|TRBD1
TGCAGTGCTAAAGAGGGACAGGGAAGCGGCTACACCTTC
CSAKEGQGSGYTF
>.|TRBV10-1|TRBJ1-1|.
TGCGCCAGCAGTGCGGCTTTAAACACTGAAGCTTTCTTT
CASSAALNTEAFF
>.|TRBV12-3/TRBV12-4|TRBJ1-1|.
TGTGCCAGCAGTTTAATATGGGGAACTGAAGCTTTCTTT
CASSLIWGTEAFF
>few|TRBV7-9|TRBJ2-3|TRBD2
TGTGCCAGCAGAGAAACTAGCGCCAGCACAGATACGCAGTATTTT
CASRETSASTDTQYF
>few|TRBV5-1|TRBJ1-4|TRBD1
TGCGCGAGCAGTGAGGGACAGGGGAATGAAAAACTGTTTTTT
CASSEGQGNEKLFF
>.|TRBV28|TRBJ2-3|.
TGTGCCAGCAGGTGGTTAGGCGGGAAGGGGGGTACTGGCACAGATACGCAGTATTTT
CASRWLGGKGGTGTDTQYF
>.|TRBV18|TRBJ2-3|TRBD2
TGTGCCAGCTCGGAACTAGCGGGACTCAGTAGCACAGATACGCAGTATTTT
CASSELAGLSSTDTQYF
>few|TRBV6-6|TRBJ2-3|.
TGTGCCAGCATCAACGGGCAGGGAAACACAGATACGCAGTATTTT
CASINGQGNTDTQYF
>many|TRBV6-5|TRBJ1-6|.
TGTGCCAGCAGTTACTCGCAGGGGCAGGGCGGTTCACCCCTCCACTTT
CASSYSQGQGGSPLHF
>few|TRBV10-2|TRBJ2-7|TRBD1
TGCGCCACTTCGGGACAGGCCTACGAGCAGTACTTC
CATSGQAYEQYF
>few|TRBV29-1|TRBJ1-5|.
TGCAGCGTTTCGACAGGCCCTTCTCAGCCCCAGCATTTT
CSVSTGPSQPQHF
>.|TRBV5-1|TRBJ2-5|TRBD2
TGCGCCAGCAGCTTGTTGGGCGGGAGGACCCTCCAAGAGACCCAGTACTTC
CASSLLGGRTLQETQYF
>many|TRBV5-4|TRBJ2-7|TRBD1
TGTGCCAGCAGACAACCGGGACAGGGCCACGAGCAGTACTTC
CASRQPGQGHEQYF